One sample yielded the 20 T cell receptor beta chains listed below, sequenced in a study of response to subunit inactivated influenza vaccine. TCRdb re-called the RT-PCR reads with MiXCR, one entry per CDR3 protein. The sample consists of about 180,000 distinct CDR3 sequences, approximately 9.2% of them appearing once. Sequencing used non-naive T cells sorted from PBMCs, obtained on the day of vaccination. These TCRs come from a man aged 50-60 years who received an inactivated influenza vaccine.

This clonotype appeared many times. The chain has TRBV5-6 and TRBJ2-1, with 7 bases aligning to TRBD2. The CDR3 extends over 15 amino acids. Germline V lookup: CDR1 SGHDT, CDR2 YYEEEE. V shed 0 bases and J 5 bases; nucleotides not matched to a gene: 5. Here the CDR3 reads CASSLVASGHNEQFF. The CDR3 DNA reads TGTGCCAGCAGCTTGGTAGCTAGCGGCCACAATGAGCAGTTCTTC.

The chain joins TRBV28 to TRBJ1-2; no definite D call. The CDR3 is made up of 14 amino acids. V lost 2 bases to trimming and J lost 8 bases, with 15 bases between them. Germline loops: CDR1 MDHEN, CDR2 SYDVKM. DNA for the CDR3: TGTGCCAGCAGTTTACCAACGGGCCATCTCGGCTACACCTTC. It codes for CASSLPTGHLGYTF.

This clonotype has a handful of counts. The J gene is TRBJ2-1, the V gene TRBV2, with 7 bases identical to TRBD2. The CDR3 consists of 18 residues. Germline loops: CDR1 SNHLY, CDR2 FYNNEI. Losses at the gene ends were 5 bases for V and 0 bases for J; bases not matched to a gene: 13. CDR3 nucleotides: TGTGCCAGCAGTCTCCCAGCGGGATCCTTCAGCTCCTACAATGAGCAGTTCTTC. This encodes CASSLPAGSFSSYNEQFF. Filled out from reference TRBV2 and TRBJ2-1, the complete variable domain reads EPEVTQTPSHQVTQMGQEVILRCVPISNHLYFYWYRQILGQKVEFLVSFYNNEISEKSEIFDDQFSVERPDGSNFTLKIRSTKLEDSAMYFCASSLPAGSFSSYNEQFFGPGTRLTVL.

This chain joins TRBV6-5 and TRBJ2-6, with D perhaps given as TRBD1 or TRBD2 (5 bases each). The germline V gene encodes CDR1 MNHEY and CDR2 SVGAGI. The V end was cut by 5 bases, the J end by 0 bases, with 14 bases between. The CDR3 length is 17 residues. The DNA of the CDR3 is TGTGCCAGCAGTAATTCGGGACGGACCTCTGGGGCCAACGTCCTGACTTTC. It specifies CASSNSGRTSGANVLTF.

In this sample, this clonotype turned up many times. The chain carries TRBV6-2 or TRBV6-3 and TRBJ2-7; 10 bases fit TRBD1. The V gene's germline CDR1 is MNHEY and CDR2 SVGEGT. The CDR3 is 13 amino acids. After removal of 4 bases from V and 3 bases from J, the junction contained 0 bases not matched to a gene. The CDR3 is CASSWTGGYEQYF. CDR3 nucleotides: TGTGCCAGCAGTTGGACAGGGGGCTACGAGCAGTACTTC.

This clonotype was seen many times. The chain couples TRBV12-3 or TRBV12-4 to TRBJ1-3; D possibly corresponds to TRBD1 (6 bases). The CDR3 covers 12 residues. The germline V and J ends were trimmed by 7 bases and 4 bases, with 8 bases remaining between them. CDR3 coding DNA: TGTGCCAGCACTAGGGGGGGAAACACCATATATTTT. Its translation: CASTRGGNTIYF.

There are many counts of this clonotype. The rearrangement links TRBV12-3 or TRBV12-4 to TRBJ1-2; D remains ambiguous. The CDR3 has 11 residues. The germline V and J ends were trimmed by 6 bases and 4 bases, with 6 bases remaining between them. CDR3 in DNA: TGTGCCAGCAGGAGAGGCTATGGCTACACCTTC. Translation: CASRRGYGYTF.

This clonotype has ten or more counts. The J gene is TRBJ2-1, the V gene TRBV4-2; the D gene is possibly TRBD2 (7 bases). Per germline, CDR1 LGHNA and CDR2 YNFKEQ. The CDR3 is made up of 17 amino acids. V was pared by 0 bases and J by 5 bases, with 17 bases between. The CDR3 spells CASSQEFGGGPHNEQFF. DNA of the CDR3: TGTGCCAGCAGCCAAGAATTCGGCGGGGGCCCCCACAATGAGCAGTTCTTC.

This clonotype has just a few counts. The chain is built from TRBV6-2 or TRBV6-3 and TRBJ2-7; the match to TRBD2 covers 8 bases. After removal of 5 bases from V and 2 bases from J, the junction contained 11 bases not matched to a gene. The germline V gene encodes CDR1 MNHEY and CDR2 SVGEGT. The CDR3 runs 16 residues. In DNA form, the CDR3 reads TGTGCCAGCAGTCTCACCGGGGGGGGGCTACCCTACGAGCAGTACTTC. Its protein product is CASSLTGGGLPYEQYF.

The chain is built from TRBV20-1 and TRBJ2-2; the D is unclear. This CDR3 spans 13 amino acids. CDR1 and CDR2 from the germline V gene are DFQATT and SNEGSKA (reference sequence). V lost 0 bases and J 1 base, leaving 3 bases between the germline ends. The chain's CDR3 is CSARDGNTGELFF. As DNA, the CDR3 is TGCAGTGCTAGAGACGGGAACACCGGGGAGCTGTTTTTT.

This clonotype has a handful of counts. The rearrangement links TRBV20-1 to TRBJ1-5; no reliable D call. V was pared by 0 bases and J by 7 bases, with 16 bases between. The CDR3 has 15 amino acids. Germline V gene data show CDR1 as DFQATT and CDR2 as SNEGSKA (reference sequence). The CDR3 DNA reads TGCAGTGCTAGAGATTACGCGTGGGTCGGACAGCCCCAGCATTTT. Protein sequence: CSARDYAWVGQPQHF.

This clonotype has more than one count but fewer than ten. This chain connects TRBV5-4 to TRBJ2-5; 9 bases align to TRBD1. This CDR3 has 13 residues. Germline loops: CDR1 SGHNT, CDR2 YYREEE (reference sequence). After removal of 4 bases from V and 5 bases from J, the junction contained 3 bases not matched to a gene. This chain's CDR3 is CASSRTGDETQYF. The CDR3 region has the DNA TGTGCCAGCAGCCGGACAGGGGACGAGACCCAGTACTTC.

On this clonotype: A much larger clone lies one base from this, so it may be a read error. The chain joins TRBV5-1 to TRBJ1-5, with D possibly TRBD1 on 5 matching bases. Germline loops: CDR1 SGHRS, CDR2 YFSETQ. The CDR3 consists of 13 residues. The CDR3 is CASRVDSGSPQRF. The DNA of the CDR3 is TGCGCCAGCAGGGTTGACAGCGGATCGCCCCAGCGTTTT.

The chain uses TRBV2 and TRBJ2-1; D unresolved. The CDR3 runs 16 residues. Trimming left V 3 bases short and J 0 bases short, with 12 bases between. CDR1 is SNHLY, CDR2 FYNNEI, per germline. This CDR3 reads CASSDLLFTSYNEQFF. In DNA, the CDR3 is TGTGCCAGCAGTGATTTGCTCTTCACCTCCTACAATGAGCAGTTCTTC.

This clonotype has more than one count but fewer than ten. The J gene is TRBJ2-2, the V gene TRBV20-1; no clear D. Germline CDR1 reads DFQATT; CDR2 reads SNEGSKA (reference sequence). CDR3 length: 13 residues. Deletions cut 0 bases from V and 3 bases from J, with 5 bases between. The CDR3 DNA reads TGCAGTGCTAGAGATTGGTACACCGGGGAGCTGTTTTTT. Translating it yields CSARDWYTGELFF.

This clonotype was seen a handful of times. The genes are TRBV5-6 and TRBJ1-5; perhaps TRBD1 as D (5 bases). The germline V gene encodes CDR1 SGHDT and CDR2 YYEEEE. Trimming left V 7 bases short and J 2 bases short, with 16 bases between. The CDR3 runs 15 residues. The CDR3 sequence: CASEVGGMRNQPQHF. CDR3 DNA: TGTGCCAGCGAGGTCGGGGGAATGCGCAATCAGCCCCAGCATTTT.

At least ten counts were recorded for this clonotype. The rearrangement links TRBV20-1 to TRBJ2-7, with D perhaps TRBD2 (6 bases). The CDR3 length is 14 residues. The V gene's germline CDR1 is DFQATT and CDR2 SNEGSKA (reference sequence). The V and J ends lost 6 bases and 7 bases respectively, with 22 bases between them. CDR3 in DNA: TGCAGTGCAGTCAAAATTTCGGGGGAAGGTGAGCAGTACTTC. Amino acids: CSAVKISGEGEQYF.

This clonotype came up a few times. The chain links TRBV4-1 to TRBJ1-3; tentative D call: TRBD1 (5 bases). With 1 base removed from V and 2 bases from J, the gap between germline ends came to 15 bases. The CDR3 totals 17 residues. Looked up from germline, CDR1 is MGHRA and CDR2 is YSYEKL. The CDR3 spells CASSQAPAGGTGNTIYF. The CDR3, as DNA: TGCGCCAGCAGCCAAGCCCCGGCTGGGGGAACTGGAAACACCATATATTTT.

There are a few counts of this clonotype. At one end, the junction sequence differs from germline, possibly due to a read error. The rearrangement joins TRBV7-9 to TRBJ2-3; D unresolved. This CDR3 contains 12 residues. Germline V CDR1 and CDR2: SEHNR, FQNEAQ (reference sequence). CDR3 region: CSSSPRTDTQYF. The CDR3 DNA follows: TGTTCCAGCAGCCCACGCACAGATACGCAGTATTTT.

This sequence joins TRBV10-3 and TRBJ1-1, with D uncertain. Trimming took 9 bases from V and 8 from J, leaving 13 bases between them. Germline V gives CDR1 ENHRY, CDR2 SYGVKD. The CDR3 runs 11 residues. CDR3: CAIRRAEEAFF. CDR3 coding DNA: TGTGCCATTCGACGGGCCGAAGAAGCTTTCTTT.